Listed below are T cell receptor beta chains from one sample, sequenced in a study of T-cell reconstitution after alpha-beta-depleted transplantation in children. TCRdb re-called the PCR reads with MiXCR, one entry per CDR3 protein. The sample yields over 550,000 distinct CDR3 sequences, roughly a tenth seen once. This material consisted of PBMCs from the stem cell graft donor, taken from the stem cell graft. Receptor source: a human donor who donated a stem cell graft to a child with acute myeloid leukemia. Both conserved end residues are part of each CDR3. The D gene is left open where the match is weak. Not all rows give a size; the values are once, few, many and, for expanded clones, a class.

size,J,D,V,CDR3,DNA
.,TRBJ1-4,TRBD1,TRBV29-1,CSVEQTGAGEKLFF,TGCAGCGTTGAACAAACAGGGGCAGGGGAAAAACTGTTTTTT
.,TRBJ1-6,.,TRBV10-3,CAISDRRDNSPLHF,TGTGCCATCAGTGATCGTAGGGATAATTCACCCCTCCACTTT
few,TRBJ2-7,TRBD2,TRBV9,CASSVGGGTSEAYEQYF,TGTGCCAGCAGCGTAGGCGGTGGAACTAGCGAGGCCTACGAGCAGTACTTC
many,TRBJ2-7,.,TRBV20-1,CSAREGYEQYF,TGCAGTGCTAGAGAGGGCTACGAGCAGTACTTC
.,TRBJ2-7,.,TRBV29-1,CSVEGGTTYEQYF,TGCAGCGTTGAAGGGGGTACCACCTACGAGCAGTACTTC
.,TRBJ2-2,TRBD1,TRBV29-1,CSVVSDRDTGELFF,TGCAGCGTTGTCAGCGACAGGGACACCGGGGAGCTGTTTTTT
.,TRBJ1-1,.,TRBV29-1,CAWEGRSTEAFF,TGCGCATGGGAGGGAAGAAGCACTGAAGCTTTCTTT
many,TRBJ2-3,TRBD1,TRBV5-6,CASSLSGGLPDTQYF,TGTGCCAGCAGCTTGTCAGGGGGCTTGCCAGATACGCAGTATTTT
.,TRBJ2-7,.,TRBV4-2,CASSQGDSGTYEQYF,TGTGCCAGCAGCCAAGGAGATAGCGGTACCTACGAGCAGTACTTC
many,TRBJ2-2,TRBD2,TRBV7-3,CASSPAGGRTGELFF,TGTGCCAGCAGCCCTGCGGGGGGGCGCACCGGGGAGCTGTTTTTT
many,TRBJ2-7,TRBD2,TRBV5-1,CASSLSLAGFSEQYF,TGCGCCAGCAGCTTGAGTCTAGCGGGATTTTCCGAGCAGTACTTC
few,TRBJ1-3,.,TRBV20-1,CSARVGAAGNTIYF,TGCAGTGCTAGAGTAGGTGCAGCTGGAAACACCATATATTTT
many,TRBJ1-1,.,TRBV6-2/TRBV6-3,CASTGPVSMRDTEAFF,TGTGCCAGCACCGGACCCGTTTCGATGCGGGACACTGAAGCTTTCTTT
many,TRBJ2-7,.,TRBV20-1,CSAKGPSSYEQYF,TGCAGCGCGAAAGGGCCCAGCTCCTACGAGCAGTACTTC
few,TRBJ1-3,.,TRBV5-1,CASSHVQGSGNTIYF,TGCGCCAGCAGCCATGTGCAGGGGTCTGGAAACACCATATATTTT
.,TRBJ2-2,.,TRBV6-1,CASRDGGARTGELFF,TGTGCCAGTCGGGATGGGGGAGCTCGGACCGGGGAGCTGTTTTTT
many,TRBJ1-4,.,TRBV9,CASSVLSTNEKLFF,TGTGCCAGCAGCGTACTCTCAACTAATGAAAAACTGTTTTTT
few,TRBJ1-4,TRBD1,TRBV29-1,CSALQGDREKLFF,TGCAGCGCCTTACAGGGGGACAGGGAAAAACTGTTTTTT
.,TRBJ2-3,.,TRBV7-6,CASSLATAASTDTQYF,TGTGCCAGCAGCTTAGCGACAGCGGCCAGCACAGATACGCAGTATTTT
.,TRBJ2-5,TRBD2,TRBV5-1,CASSLMTSGTETQYF,TGCGCCAGCAGCTTGATGACTAGCGGGACTGAGACCCAGTACTTC
.,TRBJ1-4,TRBD1,TRBV20-1,CSARDTAPGGPEKLFF,TGCAGTGCTAGAGATACAGCCCCAGGGGGGCCTGAAAAACTGTTTTTT
few,TRBJ2-5,.,TRBV20-1,CSATRRGETQYF,TGCAGTGCTACCCGACGCGGAGAGACCCAGTACTTC
.,TRBJ1-1,.,TRBV18,CASSPPWGGSNTEAFF,TGTGCCAGCTCACCACCGTGGGGGGGCAGTAACACTGAAGCTTTCTTT
few,TRBJ2-6,.,TRBV2,CAILDRTGANVLTF,TGTGCCATCTTAGACAGGACTGGGGCCAACGTCCTGACTTTC
many,TRBJ2-1,.,TRBV29-1,CSVEQRTGSYNEQFF,TGCAGCGTTGAACAACGGACCGGCTCCTACAATGAGCAGTTCTTC
few,TRBJ2-2,TRBD2,TRBV9,CASSAGTRGTGELFF,TGTGCCAGCAGCGCTGGGACTAGAGGGACCGGGGAGCTGTTTTTT
few,TRBJ2-5,TRBD1,TRBV2,CASSPLTPGTGQETQYF,TGTGCCAGCAGCCCTTTAACCCCCGGGACAGGGCAAGAGACCCAGTACTTC
few,TRBJ1-5,.,TRBV20-1,CSAREGPNQPQHF,TGCAGTGCTAGAGAAGGTCCGAATCAGCCCCAGCATTTT
.,TRBJ1-4,.,TRBV14,CASSPGPRYLFF,TGTGCCAGCAGCCCGGGACCGCGCTATCTGTTTTTT
.,TRBJ2-3,.,TRBV24-1,CATSVIQGKEDTQYF,TGTGCCACCAGTGTCATCCAGGGGAAGGAGGATACGCAGTATTTT
few,TRBJ2-3,.,TRBV11-2,CASSSGHSTDTQYF,TGTGCCAGCAGCTCAGGACATTCCACAGATACGCAGTATTTT
many,TRBJ2-1,TRBD2,TRBV6-1,CASSRGTSEGNEQFF,TGTGCCAGCAGCCGCGGGACTAGCGAAGGCAATGAGCAGTTCTTC
many,TRBJ2-4,.,TRBV27,CASSPVEGRQYF,TGTGCCAGCAGCCCTGTAGAAGGGAGACAGTACTTC
.,TRBJ1-6,.,TRBV12-3/TRBV12-4,CASSPLGHPNSPLHF,TGTGCCAGCAGTCCCCTGGGACACCCAAATTCACCCCTCCACTTT
many,TRBJ2-7,TRBD1,TRBV5-1,CASSPQGPVGYEQYF,TGCGCCAGCAGCCCACAGGGGCCCGTTGGGTACGAGCAGTACTTC
many,TRBJ2-3,TRBD2,TRBV24-1,CATGGGPTDTQYF,TGTGCCACCGGGGGGGGACCCACAGATACGCAGTATTTT
few,TRBJ1-1,TRBD1,TRBV29-1,CSGRQGVNTEAFF,TGCAGCGGCCGACAGGGGGTAAACACTGAAGCTTTCTTT
.,TRBJ2-1,.,TRBV27,CASSVSPSYDNEQFF,TGTGCCAGCAGTGTTAGCCCGTCCTACGACAATGAGCAGTTCTTC
.,TRBJ2-5,TRBD2,TRBV10-2,CASSGSSGTETQYF,TGCGCCAGCAGCGGTTCTAGCGGGACGGAGACCCAGTACTTC
many,TRBJ1-6,.,TRBV20-1,CSAPPGNSPLHF,TGCAGTGCTCCGCCCGGGAATTCACCCCTCCACTTT
few,TRBJ1-6,.,TRBV9,CASSVGQDNSPLHF,TGTGCCAGCAGCGTAGGCCAGGATAATTCACCCCTCCACTTT
once,TRBJ2-6,.,TRBV7-3,CASSPNAGEHFGANVLTF,TGTGCCAGCAGCCCAAATGCGGGCGAGCATTTCGGGGCCAACGTCCTGACTTTC
many,TRBJ2-1,TRBD2,TRBV12-3/TRBV12-4,CASSLGGGPQFF,TGTGCCAGCAGTTTGGGGGGAGGGCCACAGTTCTTC
few,TRBJ2-2,TRBD2,TRBV6-2/TRBV6-3,CASRPPSGSTGELFF,TGTGCCAGCAGACCACCTAGCGGGAGCACCGGGGAGCTGTTTTTT
.,TRBJ1-1,TRBD1,TRBV5-1,CASSPLQGFAAEAFF,TGCGCCAGCAGCCCGTTACAGGGGTTTGCCGCTGAAGCTTTCTTT
few,TRBJ2-3,TRBD1,TRBV4-3,CASSQEPTGVTDTQYF,TGCGCCAGCAGCCAAGAACCGACAGGGGTGACAGATACGCAGTATTTT
many,TRBJ2-1,.,TRBV5-1,CASRSSDGWDEQFF,TGCGCCTCCAGAAGTAGCGACGGCTGGGATGAGCAGTTCTTC
few,TRBJ1-2,.,TRBV21-1,CASSIATVGPEGGYTF,TGTGCCAGCAGCATAGCGACAGTCGGGCCCGAAGGGGGCTACACCTTC
few,TRBJ1-4,.,TRBV5-6,CASSLIRVTNEKLFF,TGTGCCAGCAGCTTAATTCGGGTGACTAATGAAAAACTGTTTTTT
.,TRBJ2-5,.,TRBV21-1,CASSKRGMDFQETQYF,TGTGCCAGCAGCAAACGGGGAATGGATTTCCAAGAGACCCAGTACTTC